The following is a T cell receptor (beta chain) sequence with its context. The antigen remains unidentified. Regions amplified from RNA transcripts were the TCR beta CDR3 regions. TCR CDR3 regions were first amplified by RT-PCR with HTBI primers. TCRdb called the multiplex PCR reads again in MiXCR, with one record for every CDR3 protein. Among roughly 650,000 distinct CDR3 sequences, approximately 15% were seen once, and the ten largest hold about 3.5%. This entry belongs to a study of T cells in Graves' hyperthyroidism and ophthalmopathy. On the study more broadly: Peripheral blood was collected at initial diagnosis, before any treatment.

The diagnostic basis comprised clinical symptoms, serum thyroxine and TRAb, thyroid ultrasound and orbital computed tomography. PBMCs were sourced from roughly 9.7 ml fresh peripheral blood. Broader study findings: Peripheral blood also featured most of the thyroid clonotypes expanded above 0.001.

Trimming took 7 bases from V and 2 from J, leaving 9 bases between them. The CDR3 consists of 13 residues. CDR1 is SGDLS, CDR2 YYNGEE, per germline. V gene TRBV9 combines with J gene TRBJ2-2; D is uncertain. The TCR comes from a woman between 40 and 50 years old with Graves' ophthalmopathy. Sequencing was done on a sample of blood. CDR3 amino acids: CASGSINTGELFF. CDR3 nucleotide sequence: TGTGCCAGCGGATCAATAAACACCGGGGAGCTGTTTTTT.